One and the same sample provided the 15 T cell receptor beta chains below, sequenced in a study of cytomegalovirus exposure and HLA in healthy donors. With 60 Vbeta and 13 Jbeta primers, the PCR was carried out. TCRdb's copy holds only in-frame clones and misses some; the assay was immunoSEQ multiplex PCR. The table lists about 130,000 clones, around two thirds of them singletons. Input material: PBMCs. These receptors all stem from a man younger than 30 in good health and CMV-seropositive.

The chain has TRBV4-2 and TRBJ2-3; 11 bases line up with TRBD2. This CDR3 contains 15 residues. Germline V gene data show CDR1 as LGHNA and CDR2 as YNFKEQ. J lost 4 bases, V lost 5 bases, and 5 bases had no gene match. The CDR3 loop is CASSNSGRGADTQYF. CDR3 DNA sequence: TGTGCCAGCAGCAATAGCGGGAGGGGCGCAGATACGCAGTATTTT.

The V call is TRBV5-1, the J call TRBJ2-5, with 10 bases matching TRBD1. V trimming: 4 bases; J trimming: 4 bases; junction bases outside the gene matches: 4. The CDR3 has 14 amino acids. CDR1 and CDR2 from the germline V gene are SGHRS and YFSETQ. Written as DNA, the CDR3 is TGCGCCAGCAGCATGGGACAGGGGTTAGAGACCCAGTACTTC. It yields the protein CASSMGQGLETQYF.

This clone was found a few times. The CDR3 DNA reads as TGCGCCAGCAGCCTAGCGGAGTTCTACGAGCAGTACTTC. Amino acids: CASSLAEFYEQYF. V and J are TRBV5-1 and TRBJ2-7, with TRBD2 matching 7 bases. The CDR3 contains 13 residues. The germline CDR1 and CDR2 sequences are SGHRS and YFSETQ. The ends lost 4 bases at V and 3 bases at J; junction bases unmatched: 4. Based on the CDR3 plus reference TRBV5-1 and TRBJ2-7, the full variable domain is KAGVTQTPRYLIKTRGQQVTLSCSPISGHRSVSWYQQTPGQGLQFLFEYFSETQRNKGNFPGRFSGRQFSNSRSEMNVSTLELGDSALYLCASSLAEFYEQYFGPGTRLTVT.

This clone was detected a few times. The chain joins TRBV2 to TRBJ1-5; D is unresolved. Germline loops: CDR1 SNHLY, CDR2 FYNNEI. With 8 bases removed from V and 6 bases from J, the gap between germline ends came to 20 bases. The CDR3 has 15 amino acids. The CDR3 region is CASRFSSGSSQPQHF. The CDR3 nucleotides read TGTGCCAGCCGATTTAGCTCGGGGTCTAGTCAGCCCCAGCATTTT.

J is TRBJ2-7 and V is TRBV11-2; D remains ambiguous. CDR3 size: 15 residues. CDR1 is SGHAT and CDR2 is FQNNGV in the germline V gene. V gave up 5 bases and J gave up 2 bases, with 16 bases separating them. This CDR3 reads CASSALIDQAYEQYF. CDR3 nucleotide sequence: TGTGCCAGCAGCGCCTTGATAGATCAGGCCTACGAGCAGTACTTC.

J is TRBJ1-5 and V is TRBV6-6, with a weak D call TRBD1 (5 bases). This CDR3 spans 13 amino acids. The germline gives CDR1 MNHNY, CDR2 SVGAGI (reference sequence). V was clipped by 6 bases and J by 9 bases, with 15 bases between them. The CDR3 sequence is CASSSPTGRPQHF. DNA of the CDR3: TGTGCCAGCAGCTCCCCTACAGGTCGGCCCCAGCATTTT.

This clone appeared a few times. The J gene is TRBJ2-7, the V gene TRBV7-5; the tabulated D call, TRBD2, remains unverified against the DNA. TRBV7-5 is a known pseudogene. The length of the CDR3 is 12 residues. The CDR3 here is CARSLERDSLFF. The DNA of the CDR3 is TGTGCCAGAAGCTTAGAGCGGGACTCCCTTTTCTTC.

This clone has only a few counts. This sequence joins TRBV5-1 and TRBJ1-5; D is possibly TRBD1 (5 bases). V was pared by 0 bases and J by 3 bases, with 7 bases between. Germline-derived CDR1 and CDR2 are SGHRS and YFSETQ. This CDR3 contains 14 residues. The CDR3 bases are TGCGCCAGCAGCTTGGAGGGGCACAATCAGCCCCAGCATTTT. Its translation is CASSLEGHNQPQHF.

This chain joins TRBV5-1 and TRBJ2-2, with D perhaps TRBD1 (6 bases). Between the trimmed V and J ends, which lost 2 bases and 8 bases, there was a span of 16 bases. CDR1 and CDR2 (germline): SGHRS, YFSETQ. CDR3 length: 15 amino acids. DNA of the CDR3: TGCGCCAGCAGCTTCAGGGGCGCCGCGAGTGGGGAGCTGTTTTTT. The encoded protein is CASSFRGAASGELFF.

The CDR3 sequence is CASSYQVNTEAFF. DNA for the CDR3: TGTGCCAGCAGCTATCAGGTGAACACTGAAGCTTTCTTT. The genes are TRBV11-2 and TRBJ1-1; D unresolved. CDR1 and CDR2 (germline): SGHAT, FQNNGV. This CDR3 region has 13 residues. V lost 4 bases and J 0 bases, leaving 6 bases between the germline ends.

The chain links TRBV7-3 to TRBJ1-1; possible D gene TRBD1, 5 bases. V lost 3 bases and J lost 7, with 12 bases in between. The germline CDR1 and CDR2 sequences are SGHTA and FQGTGA. The CDR3 covers 13 residues. The CDR3 loop reads CASSLGRGLEAFF. The CDR3 DNA is TGTGCCAGCAGCTTGGGTAGGGGTCTTGAAGCTTTCTTT.

The genes are TRBV9 and TRBJ1-1, with TRBD1 as a possible D gene (6 bases). CDR3 length: 14 residues. Trimming removed 3 bases at V and 3 bases at J, with 12 bases between. Germline V gene sequence: CDR1 SGDLS, CDR2 YYNGEE. The CDR3 loop reads CASSADAGDTEAFF. In DNA, the CDR3 is TGTGCCAGCAGCGCCGACGCAGGGGACACTGAAGCTTTCTTT.

The chain recombines TRBV5-1 with TRBJ1-4; D perhaps matches TRBD1 (5 bases). V shed 4 bases and J shed 2 bases, with 9 bases lying between them. The length of the CDR3 is 14 residues. CDR1 is SGHRS, CDR2 YFSETQ, per germline. The DNA of the CDR3 is TGCGCCAGCAGCGCGGGACCGACTAATGAAAAACTGTTTTTT. Amino acid sequence: CASSAGPTNEKLFF.

The chain recombines TRBV5-1 with TRBJ1-1, with D possibly TRBD1 on 6 matching bases. There are 13 residues in the CDR3. V gave up 4 bases and J gave up 4 bases, with 11 bases separating them. Germline V gene lookup returns CDR1 SGHRS and CDR2 YFSETQ. CDR3 sequence (DNA): TGCGCCAGCAGCACACAGGGTTTCACTGAAGCTTTCTTT. It specifies CASSTQGFTEAFF. The whole variable domain, remainder taken from reference TRBV5-1 and TRBJ1-1, is KAGVTQTPRYLIKTRGQQVTLSCSPISGHRSVSWYQQTPGQGLQFLFEYFSETQRNKGNFPGRFSGRQFSNSRSEMNVSTLELGDSALYLCASSTQGFTEAFFGQGTRLTVV.

This clone was recorded only once. The chain uses TRBV14 and TRBJ2-3; D is perhaps TRBD1 (5 bases). This CDR3 spans 14 amino acids. The V and J ends lost 4 bases and 5 bases respectively, with 13 bases between them. Germline V gene sequence: CDR1 SGHDN, CDR2 FVKESK. For the CDR3, the DNA is TGTGCCAGCAGCCCGCAGGGATTGGGAGATACGCAGTATTTT. It codes for CASSPQGLGDTQYF.